One sample yielded the 27 T cell receptor beta chains listed below, sequenced in a study of blood T cell repertoires in COVID-19. The protocol was immunoSEQ multiplex PCR, while the TCRdb copy is restricted to in-frame clones and leaves out a portion. The sample lists some 150,000 clones, 88% occurring once. The source material was peripheral blood. These receptors were taken from a human donor in a cohort sampled during active COVID-19.

The genes are TRBV10-3 and TRBJ2-7, with 11 bases lining up with TRBD1. CDR3 length: 14 amino acids. Germline lookup yields CDR1 ENHRY and CDR2 SYGVKD. V was pared by 4 bases and J by 2 bases, with 1 base of the junction left unmatched. CDR3 in amino acids: CAISGDRGTYEQYF. The CDR3, as DNA: TGTGCCATCAGTGGGGACAGGGGGACCTACGAGCAGTACTTC.

The genes are TRBV2 and TRBJ2-4; 12 nucleotides agree with TRBD1. The CDR3 runs to 17 residues. From germline, CDR1 is SNHLY and CDR2 FYNNEI. With 4 bases clipped from V and 1 base from J, the junction kept 5 bases outside the gene matches. The CDR3 reads CASSAGTGGWAKNIQYF. CDR3 coding DNA: TGTGCCAGCAGTGCGGGGACAGGGGGCTGGGCCAAAAACATTCAGTACTTC.

The genes are TRBV30 and TRBJ2-7; 7 nucleotides line up with TRBD1. V dropped 3 bases and J dropped 7; count of bases not matched to a gene: 12. Germline V CDR1 and CDR2: GTSNPN, SVGIG (reference sequence). The CDR3 has 14 amino acids. The CDR3 sequence is CAWSAPGQLTEQYF. The CDR3 DNA is TGTGCCTGGAGCGCTCCGGGACAGCTGACGGAGCAGTACTTC. Complete variable domain (other parts from reference TRBV30 and TRBJ2-7): SQTIHQWPATLVQPVGSPLSLECTVEGTSNPNLYWYRQAAGRGLQLLFYSVGIGQISSEVPQNLSASRPQDRQFILSSKKLLLSDSGFYLCAWSAPGQLTEQYFGPGTRLTVT.

The chain employs TRBV29-1 and TRBJ2-7; 8 nucleotides agree with TRBD1. V trimming: 7 bases; J trimming: 3 bases; junction bases outside the gene matches: 5. CDR3 size: 12 residues. Germline-derived CDR1 and CDR2 are SQVTM and ANQGSEA. In DNA form, the CDR3 reads TGCAGCGGGACAGGGAGAGACTACGAGCAGTACTTC. Residues: CSGTGRDYEQYF.

J is TRBJ2-2 and V is TRBV6-5; D unclear. This CDR3 contains 13 residues. Per germline, CDR1 MNHEY and CDR2 SVGAGI. V was shortened by 8 bases and J by 4 bases, with 11 bases between the two germline ends. CDR3 region: CASRLKITGELFF. The CDR3 DNA reads TGTGCCAGCCGGTTGAAGATCACCGGGGAGCTGTTTTTT.

The chain employs TRBV4-1 and TRBJ2-1; 8 positions agree with TRBD1. The CDR3 runs 14 residues. The germline V gene has CDR1 MGHRA and CDR2 YSYEKL. V was clipped by 5 bases and J by 5 bases; unmatched bases: 5. The CDR3 spells CASSAGQGNNEQFF. The CDR3 DNA sequence: TGCGCCAGCAGCGCAGGACAGGGAAACAATGAGCAGTTCTTC.

V usage is TRBV7-3 and J usage is TRBJ2-1; 9 bases line up with TRBD2. V was clipped by 5 bases and J by 5 bases; unmatched bases: 10. Per the germline V gene, CDR1 is SGHTA and CDR2 is FQGTGA. There are 16 residues in the CDR3. The CDR3 sequence is CASSVRSSGIDNEQFF. CDR3 DNA sequence: TGTGCCAGCAGCGTTAGGTCTAGCGGGATAGACAATGAGCAGTTCTTC.

This rearrangement joins TRBV7-8 to TRBJ2-5; either TRBD1 or TRBD2 may supply D (5 bases each). The length of the CDR3 is 15 residues. Germline loops: CDR1 SGHVS, CDR2 FQNEAQ. Trimming shortened V by 5 bases and J by 2 bases, and 15 bases separated the two germline ends. In DNA form, the CDR3 reads TGTGCCAGCAGCCGAGGGGCTAGCAGTCAAGAGACCCAGTACTTC. Protein product: CASSRGASSQETQYF. Variable domain in full (rest from reference TRBV7-8 and TRBJ2-5): GAGVSQSPRYKVAKRGQDVALRCDPISGHVSLFWYQQALGQGPEFLTYFQNEAQLDKSGLPSDRFFAERPEGSVSTLKIQRTQQEDSAVYLCASSRGASSQETQYFGPGTRLLVL.

This clone was seen a handful of times. This chain uses TRBV7-8 with TRBJ2-1; D gene unclear. V was trimmed by 5 bases and J by 9 bases, leaving 11 bases between them. This CDR3 has 12 amino acids. The germline CDR1 and CDR2 sequences are SGHVS and FQNEAQ. The CDR3 sequence is CASSENYREQFF. The CDR3 DNA follows: TGTGCCAGCAGCGAGAACTACCGTGAGCAGTTCTTC.

The chain links TRBV28 to TRBJ2-7, with 8 bases identical to TRBD1. V shed 5 bases, J shed 6 bases, and the junction held 12 bases outside the gene matches. This CDR3 comprises 15 residues. Germline CDR1 MDHEN, CDR2 SYDVKM. The CDR3 region is CASSLARTGLGEQYF. CDR3 bases: TGTGCCAGCAGTCTTGCCCGGACAGGGTTGGGCGAGCAGTACTTC. Based on the CDR3 plus reference TRBV28 and TRBJ2-7, the full variable domain is DVKVTQSSRYLVKRTGEKVFLECVQDMDHENMFWYRQDPGLGLRLIYFSYDVKMKEKGDIPEGYSVSREKKERFSLILESASTNQTSMYLCASSLARTGLGEQYFGPGTRLTVT.

The J gene is TRBJ2-2, the V gene TRBV6-1; the match to TRBD1 covers 7 bases. The CDR3 spans 16 residues. Germline V gene data show CDR1 as MNHNS and CDR2 as SASEGT. V shed 5 bases, J shed 5 bases, and the junction held 11 bases outside the gene matches. DNA for the CDR3: TGTGCCAGCAGTCAAGAGAGGGGGCTGGGGACCGGGGAGCTGTTTTTT. It codes for CASSQERGLGTGELFF.

The chain recombines TRBV5-8 with TRBJ2-3; 8 bases are a match to TRBD1. CDR1 is SGHTS, CDR2 YDEGEE, per germline. The V and J ends lost 5 bases and 4 bases, in that order; junction bases with no gene match: 12. The CDR3 contains 16 residues. CDR3 region: CASRSPTTGAADTQYF. Here the CDR3 DNA reads TGTGCCAGCAGATCTCCCACGACAGGGGCGGCAGATACGCAGTATTTT.

This chain joins TRBV5-6 and TRBJ2-7; possibly TRBD1 for D (6 bases). The V end was cut by 3 bases, the J end by 4 bases, with 14 bases between. The CDR3 runs 14 residues. Germline assignment: CDR1 SGHDT and CDR2 YYEEEE. CDR3 bases: TGTGCCAGCAGCTCAGGGGCGGGTCGGTACGAGCAGTACTTC. Translation: CASSSGAGRYEQYF.

The chain carries TRBV28 and TRBJ2-3, with TRBD2 as a possible D gene (6 bases). The length of the CDR3 is 17 residues. Germline CDR1 is MDHEN and CDR2 is SYDVKM. V dropped 4 bases and J dropped 2 bases, with 19 bases sitting between them. CDR3 nucleotide sequence: TGTGCCAGCAGTTCTTTTATGGGGGGATCAGCCACAGATACGCAGTATTTT. It specifies CASSSFMGGSATDTQYF. The complete variable domain, with remaining parts taken from reference TRBV28 and TRBJ2-3, reads DVKVTQSSRYLVKRTGEKVFLECVQDMDHENMFWYRQDPGLGLRLIYFSYDVKMKEKGDIPEGYSVSREKKERFSLILESASTNQTSMYLCASSSFMGGSATDTQYFGPGTRLTVL.

The chain uses TRBV7-8 and TRBJ2-6; D not certain. The V gene lost 1 base and the J gene lost 2 bases, with 9 bases spanning the gap. Germline V lookup: CDR1 SGHVS, CDR2 FQNEAQ. The CDR3 loop spans 16 amino acids. The CDR3: CASSLVSGTGANVLTF. DNA for the CDR3: TGTGCCAGCAGCTTAGTCTCAGGAACTGGGGCCAACGTCCTGACTTTC.

The CDR3 here is CASRRQVNSPLHF. The CDR3 DNA sequence: TGTGCCAGCAGGAGACAGGTTAATTCACCCCTCCACTTT. This chain links TRBV28 with TRBJ1-6; possibly TRBD1 for D (6 bases). V dropped 6 bases and J dropped 6 bases, with 9 bases sitting between them. Germline CDR1 MDHEN, CDR2 SYDVKM. The CDR3 is 13 residues long.

This clone was recorded once. The rearrangement joins TRBV27 to TRBJ1-5; 9 bases are shared with TRBD1. Germline CDR1 and CDR2: MNHEY and SMNVEV (reference sequence). Losses at the gene ends were 6 bases for V and 0 bases for J; bases not matched to a gene: 6. CDR3 length: 16 residues. The CDR3 is CASRDRGLYSNQPQHF. The CDR3 nucleotides read TGTGCCAGCAGGGACAGGGGTTTATATAGCAATCAGCCCCAGCATTTT.

V and J are TRBV19 and TRBJ2-2; 12 bases are shared with TRBD1. V gave up 8 bases and J gave up 6 bases; unmatched junction bases: 7. From germline, CDR1 is LNHDA and CDR2 SQIVND (reference sequence). The CDR3 consists of 15 residues. The CDR3 DNA reads TGTGCCAGTGTGGGACAGGGGGCGGGCGCCGGGGAGCTGTTTTTT. Its protein product is CASVGQGAGAGELFF.

The CDR3 nucleotides are TGTGCCAGCAGCTTCCCAGGGGATGGCTACACCTTC. Its translation: CASSFPGDGYTF. V is TRBV5-6 and J is TRBJ1-2; D perhaps matches TRBD1 (6 bases). Germline loops: CDR1 SGHDT, CDR2 YYEEEE. The length of the CDR3 is 12 residues. V lost 2 bases and J lost 6, with 8 bases in between.

This clone appeared once. This rearrangement joins TRBV5-6 to TRBJ2-3, with 9 bases aligning to TRBD1. The V segment lost 4 bases and the J segment 0 bases; nucleotides outside the gene matches: 3. The V gene's germline CDR1 is SGHDT and CDR2 YYEEEE. The CDR3 length is 15 residues. The CDR3 DNA reads TGTGCCAGCAGCCTGGACAGGGGTAGCACAGATACGCAGTATTTT. Protein sequence: CASSLDRGSTDTQYF. The full variable domain, rest sourced from reference TRBV5-6 and TRBJ2-3, is DAGVTQSPTHLIKTRGQQVTLRCSPKSGHDTVSWYQQALGQGPQFIFQYYEEEERQRGNFPDRFSGHQFPNYSSELNVNALLLGDSALYLCASSLDRGSTDTQYFGPGTRLTVL.

DNA of the CDR3: TGCGCCAGCAGTGTCGGCCGGGAGAATTCACCCCTCCACTTT. Translated, it gives CASSVGRENSPLHF. V gene TRBV10-1 combines with J gene TRBJ1-6; D is ambiguous. The CDR3 is 14 amino acids. The germline V gene has CDR1 WNHNN and CDR2 SYGVQD (reference sequence). V was cut by 4 bases and J by 7 bases, with 11 bases left in between.

The V call is TRBV4-2, the J call TRBJ1-4, with 8 bases fitting TRBD1. The CDR3 is 16 amino acids. Germline V gene data show CDR1 as LGHNA and CDR2 as YNFKEQ. V was pared by 1 base and J by 0 bases, with 1 base of the junction left unmatched. DNA of the CDR3: TGTGCCAGCAGCCAAGGGACAGGGTCAACTAATGAAAAACTGTTTTTT. It translates to CASSQGTGSTNEKLFF.

The V call is TRBV5-1, the J call TRBJ2-5; TRBD2 agrees at 10 bases. The CDR3 extends over 20 amino acids. Germline-derived CDR1 and CDR2 are SGHRS and YFSETQ. V was pared by 0 bases and J by 2 bases, with 16 bases of the junction left unmatched. CDR3 region: CASSLVGRGTSGVRQETQYF. DNA for the CDR3: TGCGCCAGCAGCTTGGTCGGCAGGGGCACTAGCGGGGTCCGACAAGAGACCCAGTACTTC.

J is TRBJ2-3 and V is TRBV4-1; a weak D match, TRBD2 (6 bases). Germline CDR1 is MGHRA and CDR2 is YSYEKL. The CDR3 sequence is 15 residues long. Trimming pared 0 bases from V and 0 bases from J, leaving 7 bases between. The CDR3 DNA follows: TGCGCCAGCAGCCAAGAAGGGACTAGCACAGATACGCAGTATTTT. This encodes CASSQEGTSTDTQYF.

This clone was found once. The chain employs TRBV12-3 or TRBV12-4 and TRBJ1-1; no clear D gene. With 7 bases removed from V and 1 base from J, the gap between germline ends came to 10 bases. There are 13 residues in the CDR3. The CDR3 nucleotides are TGTGCCAGCAAGCCCTCATCGAACACTGAAGCTTTCTTT. Protein sequence: CASKPSSNTEAFF.

The chain employs TRBV3-1 (or the pseudogene TRBV3-2) and TRBJ2-5, with 9 bases aligning to TRBD2. The CDR3 is 14 residues long. Trimming removed 4 bases from V and 5 bases from J; junction bases left unmatched: 5. The V gene's germline CDR1 is LGHDT and CDR2 YNNKEL (reference sequence). CDR3 in amino acids: CASSRSGGGETQYF. The CDR3 nucleotides are TGTGCCAGCAGCCGTAGCGGGGGTGGGGAGACCCAGTACTTC.

The genes are TRBV4-2 and TRBJ1-1; maybe TRBD1 (5 bases). This CDR3 contains 14 residues. V lost 6 bases and J 4 bases, leaving 15 bases between the germline ends. Germline values: CDR1 LGHNA, CDR2 YNFKEQ. The CDR3 DNA is TGTGCCAGCAGACACTCCAGCAGGGTCACTGAAGCTTTCTTT. Amino acids: CASRHSSRVTEAFF.